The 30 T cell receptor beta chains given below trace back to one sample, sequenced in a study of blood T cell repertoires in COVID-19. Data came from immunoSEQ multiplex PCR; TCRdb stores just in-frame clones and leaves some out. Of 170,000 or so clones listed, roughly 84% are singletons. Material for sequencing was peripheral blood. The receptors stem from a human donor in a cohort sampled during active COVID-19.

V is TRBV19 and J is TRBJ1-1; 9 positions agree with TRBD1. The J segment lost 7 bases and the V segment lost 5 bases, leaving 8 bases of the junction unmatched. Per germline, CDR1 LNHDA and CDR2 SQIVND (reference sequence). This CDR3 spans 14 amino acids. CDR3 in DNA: TGTGCCAGTAGTCGGGACAGGGTAATTGGTGAAGCTTTCTTT. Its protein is CASSRDRVIGEAFF.

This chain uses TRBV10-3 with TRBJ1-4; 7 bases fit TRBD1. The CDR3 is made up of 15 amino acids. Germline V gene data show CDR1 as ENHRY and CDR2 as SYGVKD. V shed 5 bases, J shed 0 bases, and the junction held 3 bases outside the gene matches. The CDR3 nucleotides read TGTGCCATCAGTAACAGGGGTGCAACTAATGAAAAACTGTTTTTT. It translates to CAISNRGATNEKLFF.

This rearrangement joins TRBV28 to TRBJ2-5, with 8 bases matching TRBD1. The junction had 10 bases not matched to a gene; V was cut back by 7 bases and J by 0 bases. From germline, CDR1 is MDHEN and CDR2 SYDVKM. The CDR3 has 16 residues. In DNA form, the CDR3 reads TGTGCCAGCACCTTCGGGAAGACAGGGGACCAAGAGACCCAGTACTTC. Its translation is CASTFGKTGDQETQYF.

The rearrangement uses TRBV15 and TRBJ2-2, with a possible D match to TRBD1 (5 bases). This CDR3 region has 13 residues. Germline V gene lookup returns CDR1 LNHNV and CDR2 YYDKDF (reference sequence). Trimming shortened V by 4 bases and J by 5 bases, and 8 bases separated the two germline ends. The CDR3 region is CATSNPGTGELFF. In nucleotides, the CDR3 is TGTGCCACCAGCAACCCAGGGACCGGGGAGCTGTTTTTT.

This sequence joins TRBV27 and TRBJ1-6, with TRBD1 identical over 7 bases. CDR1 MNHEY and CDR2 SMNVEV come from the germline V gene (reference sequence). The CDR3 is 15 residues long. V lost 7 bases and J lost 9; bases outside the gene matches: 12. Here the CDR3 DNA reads TGTGCCAGCAACAGCCCGGGACAGTTTTTTTCACCCCTCCACTTT. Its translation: CASNSPGQFFSPLHF.

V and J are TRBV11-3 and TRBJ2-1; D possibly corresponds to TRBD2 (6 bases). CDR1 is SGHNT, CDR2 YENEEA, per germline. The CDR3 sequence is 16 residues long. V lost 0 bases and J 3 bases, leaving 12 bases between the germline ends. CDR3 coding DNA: TGTGCCAGCAGCTTAGAGTCCGGGAGAGGCTACAATGAGCAGTTCTTC. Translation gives CASSLESGRGYNEQFF.

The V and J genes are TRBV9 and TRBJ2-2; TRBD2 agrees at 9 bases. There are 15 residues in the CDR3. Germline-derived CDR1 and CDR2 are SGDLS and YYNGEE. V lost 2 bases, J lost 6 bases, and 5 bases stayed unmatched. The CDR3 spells CASSVGSGGPGELFF. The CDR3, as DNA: TGTGCCAGCAGCGTGGGAAGCGGGGGGCCCGGGGAGCTGTTTTTT.

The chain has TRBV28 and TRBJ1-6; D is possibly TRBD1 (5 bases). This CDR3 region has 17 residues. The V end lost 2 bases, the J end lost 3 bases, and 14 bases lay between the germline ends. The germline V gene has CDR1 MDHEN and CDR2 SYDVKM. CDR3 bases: TGTGCCAGCAGTTTAAACCCGCAGGGATTCTATAATTCACCCCTCCACTTT. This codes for CASSLNPQGFYNSPLHF.

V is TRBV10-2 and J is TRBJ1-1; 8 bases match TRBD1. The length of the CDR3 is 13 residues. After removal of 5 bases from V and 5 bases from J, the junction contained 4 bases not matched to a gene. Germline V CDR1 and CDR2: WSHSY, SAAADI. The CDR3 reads CASSITGGTEAFF. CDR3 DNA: TGCGCCAGCAGTATAACAGGGGGAACTGAAGCTTTCTTT.

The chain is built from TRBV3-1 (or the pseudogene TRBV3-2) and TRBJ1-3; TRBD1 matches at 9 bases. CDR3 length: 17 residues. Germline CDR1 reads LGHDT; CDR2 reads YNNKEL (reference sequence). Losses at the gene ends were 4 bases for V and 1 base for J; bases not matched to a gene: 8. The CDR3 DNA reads TGTGCCAGCAGCCCGCAAACAGGGGGCCAGTCTGGAAACACCATATATTTT. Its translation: CASSPQTGGQSGNTIYF.

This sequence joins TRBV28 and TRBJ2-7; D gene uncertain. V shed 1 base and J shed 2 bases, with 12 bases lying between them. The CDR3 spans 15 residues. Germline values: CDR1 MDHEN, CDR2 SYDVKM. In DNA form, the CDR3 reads TGTGCCAGCAGTTTATATCCGGGTATCCCCTACGAGCAGTACTTC. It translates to CASSLYPGIPYEQYF.

Here the CDR3 DNA reads TGTGCCAGCAGCTACGCCGAGACTAGCGTCTGGGAGCAGTACTTC. Translated: CASSYAETSVWEQYF. The chain links TRBV7-6 to TRBJ2-7; 8 bases align to TRBD2. This CDR3 comprises 15 residues. From germline, CDR1 is SGHVS and CDR2 FNYEAQ. The V gene end was trimmed by 4 bases and the J gene end by 7 bases; junction bases not matched to a gene: 12.

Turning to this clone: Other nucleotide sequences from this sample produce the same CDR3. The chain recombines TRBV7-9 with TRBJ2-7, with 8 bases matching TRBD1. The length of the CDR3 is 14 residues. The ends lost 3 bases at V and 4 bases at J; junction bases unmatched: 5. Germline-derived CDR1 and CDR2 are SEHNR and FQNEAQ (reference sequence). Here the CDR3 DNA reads TGTGCCAGCAGCTTGGGCCAGGGGGCGTACGAGCAGTACTTC. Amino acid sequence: CASSLGQGAYEQYF.

The CDR3 bases are TGTGCCAGCAGTTCCTCCAGGGTATCCCACAATGAGCAGTTCTTC. This codes for CASSSSRVSHNEQFF. The gene calls are TRBV6-5 and TRBJ2-1, with a possible D match to TRBD1 (5 bases). The CDR3 length is 15 residues. V was shortened by 4 bases and J by 5 bases, with 15 bases between the two germline ends. Germline assignment: CDR1 MNHEY and CDR2 SVGAGI.

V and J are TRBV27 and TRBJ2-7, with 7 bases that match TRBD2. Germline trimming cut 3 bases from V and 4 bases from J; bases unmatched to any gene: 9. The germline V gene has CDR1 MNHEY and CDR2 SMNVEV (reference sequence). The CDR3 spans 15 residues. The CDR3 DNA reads TGTGCCAGCAGTTTTGGCGGCGGGAGAGCATACGAGCAGTACTTC. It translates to CASSFGGGRAYEQYF.

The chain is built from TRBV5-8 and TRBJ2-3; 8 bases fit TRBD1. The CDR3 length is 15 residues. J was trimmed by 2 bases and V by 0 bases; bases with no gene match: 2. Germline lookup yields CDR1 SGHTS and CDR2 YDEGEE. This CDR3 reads CASSLATGVTDTQYF. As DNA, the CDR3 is TGTGCCAGCAGCTTGGCGACAGGGGTCACAGATACGCAGTATTTT.

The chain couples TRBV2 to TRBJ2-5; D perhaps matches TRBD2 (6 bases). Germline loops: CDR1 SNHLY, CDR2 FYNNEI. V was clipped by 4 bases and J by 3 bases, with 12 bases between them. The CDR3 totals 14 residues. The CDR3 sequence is CASSGTRTKETQYF. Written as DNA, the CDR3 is TGTGCCAGCAGTGGAACTAGGACTAAAGAGACCCAGTACTTC.

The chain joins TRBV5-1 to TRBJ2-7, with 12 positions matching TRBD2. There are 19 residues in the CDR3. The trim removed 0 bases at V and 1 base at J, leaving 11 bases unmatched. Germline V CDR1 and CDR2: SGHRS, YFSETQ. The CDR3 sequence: CASSLAKLAGGPGSYEQYF. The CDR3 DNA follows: TGCGCCAGCAGCTTGGCCAAGCTAGCGGGAGGGCCGGGTTCCTACGAGCAGTACTTC.

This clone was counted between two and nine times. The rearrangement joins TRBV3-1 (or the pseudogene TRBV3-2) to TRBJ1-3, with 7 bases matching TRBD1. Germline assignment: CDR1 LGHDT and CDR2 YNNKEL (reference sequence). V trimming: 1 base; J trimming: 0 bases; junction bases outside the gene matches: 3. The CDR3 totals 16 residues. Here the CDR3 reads CASSQGQGDSGNTIYF. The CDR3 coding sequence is TGTGCCAGCAGCCAAGGACAGGGAGACTCTGGAAACACCATATATTTT.

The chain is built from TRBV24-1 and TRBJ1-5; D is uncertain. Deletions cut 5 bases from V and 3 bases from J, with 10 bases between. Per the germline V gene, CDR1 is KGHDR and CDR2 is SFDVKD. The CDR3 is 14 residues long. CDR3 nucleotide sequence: TGTGCCACCAGTGGAGGGAGTCCCAATCAGCCCCAGCATTTT. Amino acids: CATSGGSPNQPQHF.

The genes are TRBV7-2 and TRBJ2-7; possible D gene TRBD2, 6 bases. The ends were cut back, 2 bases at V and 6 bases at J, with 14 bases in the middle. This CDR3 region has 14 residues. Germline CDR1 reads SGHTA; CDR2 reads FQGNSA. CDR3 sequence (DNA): TGTGCCAGCAGCTTACGGGGCGCGGGGCCCGAGCAGTACTTC. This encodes CASSLRGAGPEQYF. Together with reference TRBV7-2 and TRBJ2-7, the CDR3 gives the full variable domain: GAGVSQSPSNKVTEKGKDVELRCDPISGHTALYWYRQSLGQGLEFLIYFQGNSAPDKSGLPSDRFSAERTGGSVSTLTIQRTQQEDSAVYLCASSLRGAGPEQYFGPGTRLTVT.

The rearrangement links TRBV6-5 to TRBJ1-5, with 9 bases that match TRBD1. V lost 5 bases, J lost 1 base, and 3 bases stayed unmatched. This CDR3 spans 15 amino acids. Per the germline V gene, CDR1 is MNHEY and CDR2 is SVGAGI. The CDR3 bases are TGTGCCAGCAGTAACAGGGGGCTCAGCAATCAGCCCCAGCATTTT. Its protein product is CASSNRGLSNQPQHF.

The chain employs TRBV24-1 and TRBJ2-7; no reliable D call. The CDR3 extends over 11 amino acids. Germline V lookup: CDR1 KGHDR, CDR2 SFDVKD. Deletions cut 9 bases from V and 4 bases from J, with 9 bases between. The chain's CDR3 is CATGQAYEQYF. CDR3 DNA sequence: TGTGCCACCGGGCAGGCGTACGAGCAGTACTTC.

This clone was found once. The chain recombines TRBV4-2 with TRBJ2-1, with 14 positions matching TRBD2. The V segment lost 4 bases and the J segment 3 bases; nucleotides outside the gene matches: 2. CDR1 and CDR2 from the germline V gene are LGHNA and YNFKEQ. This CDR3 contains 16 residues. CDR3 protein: CASSRGLAGGYNEQFF. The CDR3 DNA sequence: TGTGCCAGCAGCCGCGGACTAGCGGGAGGCTACAATGAGCAGTTCTTC.

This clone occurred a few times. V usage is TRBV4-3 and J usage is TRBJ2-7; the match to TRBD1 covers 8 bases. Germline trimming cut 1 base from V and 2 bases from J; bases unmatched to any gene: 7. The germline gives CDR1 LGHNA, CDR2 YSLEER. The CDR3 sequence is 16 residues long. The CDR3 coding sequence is TGCGCCAGCAGCCAAGGGACAGGGACAGGCACCTACGAGCAGTACTTC. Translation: CASSQGTGTGTYEQYF.

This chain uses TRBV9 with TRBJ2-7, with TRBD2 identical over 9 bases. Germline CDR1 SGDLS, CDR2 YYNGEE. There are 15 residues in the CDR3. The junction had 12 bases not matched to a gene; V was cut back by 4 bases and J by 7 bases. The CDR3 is CASSFRAGGREEQYF. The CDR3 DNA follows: TGTGCCAGCAGCTTCAGAGCGGGGGGCCGGGAAGAGCAGTACTTC.

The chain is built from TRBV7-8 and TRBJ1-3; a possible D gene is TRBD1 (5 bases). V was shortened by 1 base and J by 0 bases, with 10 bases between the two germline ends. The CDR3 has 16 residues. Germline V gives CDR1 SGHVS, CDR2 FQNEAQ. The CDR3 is CASSLVQGLSGNTIYF. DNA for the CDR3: TGTGCCAGCAGCTTAGTTCAGGGACTCTCTGGAAACACCATATATTTT.

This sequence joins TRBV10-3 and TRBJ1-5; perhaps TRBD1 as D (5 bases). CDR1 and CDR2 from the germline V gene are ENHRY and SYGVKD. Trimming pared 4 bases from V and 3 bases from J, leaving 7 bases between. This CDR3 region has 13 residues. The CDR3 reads CAISGQINQPQHF. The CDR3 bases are TGTGCCATCAGTGGACAGATCAATCAGCCCCAGCATTTT.

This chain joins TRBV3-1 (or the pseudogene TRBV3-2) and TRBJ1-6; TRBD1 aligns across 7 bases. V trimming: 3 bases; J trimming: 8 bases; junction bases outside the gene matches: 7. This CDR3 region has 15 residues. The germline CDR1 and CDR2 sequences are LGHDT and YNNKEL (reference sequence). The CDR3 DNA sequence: TGTGCCAGCAGCCACCGCAGGGGGACTGATTCACCCCTCCACTTT. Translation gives CASSHRRGTDSPLHF.

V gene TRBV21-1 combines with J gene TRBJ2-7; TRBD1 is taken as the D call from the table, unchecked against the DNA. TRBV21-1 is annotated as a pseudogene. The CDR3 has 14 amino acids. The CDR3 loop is CASSKWQGTYEQYF. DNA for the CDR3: TGTGCCAGCAGCAAATGGCAGGGGACCTACGAGCAGTACTTC.